This T cell receptor (beta chain) was identified during a study of T-cell memory formation after mild COVID-19. At the level of the study: Largely, the TCR clusters proved donor specific. Whole-study findings and limits: Contracting clones from day 15 to 85 had balanced CD4/CD8; later expanders favoured CD4+. CD8+ contracting clones occupied EMRA, while CD4+ ones occupied mainly CM and EM.

V lost 0 bases and J lost 3; bases outside the gene matches: 0. CDR3 length: 15 amino acids. CDR1 and CDR2 (germline): MGHRA, YSYEKL. The authors produced TCR alpha and TCR beta cDNA libraries with sample barcodes and UMIs by 5'RACE using constant-segment primers. Each CDR3 protein is one row after TCRdb ran MiXCR on the 5' RACE reads. The sample carries some 300,000 distinct CDR3 sequences, 20% to 25% recorded once. Points on this clonotype: Its specificity is unknown.

This TCR was sampled from a man between 18 and 29 years old who had mild COVID-19 (a few samples of this study predate the infection). Cell type and time point are not known. The sequencing sample was made of PBMCs or a T cell subset sorted from them (not recorded which). V is TRBV4-1 and J is TRBJ2-7, with TRBD2 matching over 12 bases. The chain's CDR3 is CASSQELAGGYEQYF. CDR3 DNA: TGCGCCAGCAGCCAAGAACTAGCGGGGGGCTACGAGCAGTACTTC.